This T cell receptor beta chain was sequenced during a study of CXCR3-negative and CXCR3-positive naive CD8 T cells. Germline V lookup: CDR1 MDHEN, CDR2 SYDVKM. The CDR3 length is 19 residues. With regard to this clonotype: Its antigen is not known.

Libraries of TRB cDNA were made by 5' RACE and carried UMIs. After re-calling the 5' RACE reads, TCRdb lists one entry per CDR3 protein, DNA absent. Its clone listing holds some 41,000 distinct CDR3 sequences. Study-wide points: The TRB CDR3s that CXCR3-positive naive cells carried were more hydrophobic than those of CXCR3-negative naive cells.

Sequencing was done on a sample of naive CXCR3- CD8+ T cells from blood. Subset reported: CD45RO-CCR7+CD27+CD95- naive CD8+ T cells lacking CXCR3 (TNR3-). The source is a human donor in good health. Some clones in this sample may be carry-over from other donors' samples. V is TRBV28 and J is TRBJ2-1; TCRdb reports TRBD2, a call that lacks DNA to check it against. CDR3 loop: CASSTFILASGGAYNEQFF.